These T cell receptor beta chains were read from a single sample in a study of cytomegalovirus exposure and HLA in healthy donors. The method was immunoSEQ multiplex PCR; TCRdb's version includes in-frame clones alone and lacks a portion of them. This sample carries approximately 130,000 clones, over 75% of them seen once, and the ten largest clones take around 1.2%. Input material: PBMCs. The receptors derive from a middle-aged man in good health and CMV-seronegative. CDR3s include the opening cysteine and the closing phenylalanine or tryptophan. The D gene is left open where the match is weak. The listing skips clone size in some rows; elsewhere it reads once, few, many or a size class.

J gene	V gene	clone size	D gene	CDR3 DNA	CDR3 protein
TRBJ2-7	TRBV15	.	TRBD2	TGTGCCACCAGCGCTAGCGGGACCAAGGGCTCCTACGAGCAGTACTTC	CATSASGTKGSYEQYF
TRBJ1-5	TRBV19	.	TRBD1	TGTGCCAGTAGTATTGGGACAGGCTATAGCAATCAGCCCCAGCATTTT	CASSIGTGYSNQPQHF
TRBJ2-1	TRBV4-3	.	TRBD2	TGCGCCAGCAGCCAGCAGACTAGCTCTAATGAGCAGTTCTTC	CASSQQTSSNEQFF
TRBJ2-5	TRBV10-3	.	TRBD1	TGTGCCATCAGTGGCGGACAGGGAGGAAAAGAGACCCAGTACTTC	CAISGGQGGKETQYF
TRBJ2-2	TRBV2	few	.	TGTGCCAGCACCTTCGCCGGCTTCGGAGACACCGGGGAGCTGTTTTTT	CASTFAGFGDTGELFF
TRBJ2-7	TRBV19	.	.	TGTGCCAGTAGTATTAGCGCTAGCGTCTTCGAGCAGTACTTC	CASSISASVFEQYF
TRBJ2-3	TRBV6-1	.	.	TGTGCCAGCAGTTTAGCACTAGCTGCAGATACGCAGTATTTT	CASSLALAADTQYF
TRBJ2-5	TRBV4-1	.	TRBD2	TGCGCCAGCAGCCAGCCGGGACTAGCGAAGGAGACCCAGTACTTC	CASSQPGLAKETQYF
TRBJ2-5	TRBV5-1	.	.	TGCGCCAGCAGCTTGGGACCGGGGAGTTCTGTAGGGACCCAGTACTTC	CASSLGPGSSVGTQYF
TRBJ1-1	TRBV10-1	.	TRBD1	TGCGCCAGCAGCCCTGACAGGGCAGGTCCCACTGAAGCTTTCTTT	CASSPDRAGPTEAFF
TRBJ2-1	TRBV29-1	.	TRBD2	TGCAGCGCACACCGGGAGGCCTACAATGAGCAGTTCTTC	CSAHREAYNEQFF
TRBJ2-3	TRBV4-2	.	TRBD2	TGTGCCAGCAGCCAAGATAGATGGGGGACTAGGACTAGTGGGAGAATTAGCACAGATACGCAGTATTTT	CASSQDRWGTRTSGRISTDTQYF
TRBJ2-3	TRBV2	.	TRBD2	TGTGCCAGCAGTATACTAGCGGGATTGGATTTT	CASSILAGLDF
TRBJ2-1	TRBV10-3	.	.	TGTGCCATCAGTGCGGTGGGGCGGCTCTACAATGAGCAGTTCTTC	CAISAVGRLYNEQFF
TRBJ1-2	TRBV19	.	.	TGTGCCAGTAGCCCGGGACTTTTCTATGGCTACACCTTC	CASSPGLFYGYTF
TRBJ2-3	TRBV7-8	.	TRBD2	TGTGCCAGCCATTTGGCGGCGGGAGGGGTTTTCACAGATACGCAGTATTTT	CASHLAAGGVFTDTQYF
TRBJ1-2	TRBV19	once	.	TGTGCCAGTAGCATATCGGGAAGGACTGAGGGTGGCTACACCTTC	CASSISGRTEGGYTF
TRBJ2-5	TRBV7-6	.	.	TGTGCCAGCAGCTTAGGCAGGGCGCAAGAGACCCAGTACTTC	CASSLGRAQETQYF
TRBJ1-5	TRBV21-1	.	.	TGTGCCAGCATAATAACGGGGGACAGCCCCTATAGCAATCAGCCCCAGCATTTT	CASIITGDSPYSNQPQHF
TRBJ2-3	TRBV6-4	few	TRBD2	TGTGCCAGCAGTGGGACTAGCGGGACCACAGATACGCAGTATTTT	CASSGTSGTTDTQYF
TRBJ2-7	TRBV5-8	.	TRBD1	TGTGCCAGCAGCTTGGTGATGGGGACAGGGTTTACGGGGAAGGAGCAGTACTTC	CASSLVMGTGFTGKEQYF
TRBJ2-3	TRBV7-9	few	TRBD2	TGTGCCAGCAGCTTCCGGGGTAGCGGGATCACAGATACGCAGTATTTT	CASSFRGSGITDTQYF
TRBJ2-2	TRBV11-2	.	.	TGTGCCAGCAGCCTCAGGGCAAACACCGGGGAGCTGTTTTTT	CASSLRANTGELFF
TRBJ2-5	TRBV28	once	TRBD2	TGTGCCAGCAGGGGGCGGGGGAGTGTCCCGCTGGAGACCCAGTACTTC	CASRGRGSVPLETQYF
TRBJ1-1	TRBV6-5	.	.	TGTGCCAGCAGTTACTCGAAGGGGACTGAAGCTTTCTTT	CASSYSKGTEAFF
TRBJ2-2	TRBV4-1	few	.	TGCGCCAGCAGCCAAGACAATGGCAATGCCGTGAAGACCGGGGAGCTGTTTTTT	CASSQDNGNAVKTGELFF
TRBJ1-3	TRBV6-5	.	TRBD1	TGTGCCAGCACCCAGGGGGGAAGCTCTGGAAACACCATATATTTT	CASTQGGSSGNTIYF
TRBJ2-1	TRBV29-1	few	.	TGCAGGGTAGGAGCGAGCTCCTACAATGAGCAGTTCTTC	CRVGASSYNEQFF
TRBJ1-4	TRBV6-6	few	.	TGTGCCAGCAGCCCAGGGTTTGGGGAAAAACTGTTTTTT	CASSPGFGEKLFF
TRBJ2-7	TRBV6-4	.	TRBD1	TGTGCCACCCCGGGACAGGGGACCTACGAGCAGTACTTC	CATPGQGTYEQYF
TRBJ2-2	TRBV7-7	.	TRBD2	TGTGCTAGCAGCTTAGATAGCGGGAGAAAGACCGGGGAGCTGTTTTTT	CASSLDSGRKTGELFF
TRBJ2-5	TRBV7-3	few	.	TGTGCCAGCAGCGCGCGGGACAGAGGCGGGCACGAGACCCAGTACTTC	CASSARDRGGHETQYF
TRBJ2-3	TRBV6-6	.	.	TGTGCCAGCAGCAGGGAGGTGGTGGATACGCAGTATTTT	CASSREVVDTQYF
TRBJ2-7	TRBV6-5	.	TRBD1	TGTGCCAGCAGTCGACAGGGTCCCTACGAGCAGTACTTC	CASSRQGPYEQYF
TRBJ2-3	TRBV28	.	.	TGTGCCAGCAGTTTAAGGGTGAGGTCAGGGGTCCTTTTTGCCTTTACGCAGTATTTT	CASSLRVRSGVLFAFTQYF
TRBJ1-2	TRBV7-9	.	TRBD1	TGTGCCAGCAGACCAGGGACAGCCTATGGCTACACCTTC	CASRPGTAYGYTF
TRBJ2-5	TRBV29-1	once	.	TGCAGCGTTGAAACAGGGGGGGAGGAGACCCAGTACTTC	CSVETGGEETQYF
TRBJ1-4	TRBV27	.	.	TGTGCCAGCAGGGGCCGGGGGGGTGAAAAACTGTTTTTT	CASRGRGGEKLFF
TRBJ2-1	TRBV27	.	.	TGTGCCAGCAGTTTCCTTCCAGACAGGCCCTACAATGAGCAGTTCTTC	CASSFLPDRPYNEQFF
TRBJ2-7	TRBV10-2	.	TRBD2	TGCGCCAGCACTGTGGGCGGGAGTACGGGGGAGCAGTACTTC	CASTVGGSTGEQYF
TRBJ2-7	TRBV7-8	.	TRBD1	TGTGCCAGCAGCTCATCGACAGGGTACGAGCAGTACTTC	CASSSSTGYEQYF
TRBJ1-1	TRBV13	.	.	TGTGCCAGCAGCTCAGAGGGTTTGGGAACCTTGAACACTGAAGCTTTCTTT	CASSSEGLGTLNTEAFF